Below, 6 T cell receptor beta chains from the same sample are listed, as sequenced in a study of T cell repertoires in cytomegalovirus infection (dated by TCRdb to about 2019). The sample's treatment or condition label is to be understood as: in vitro stimulation with specific CMV peptide epitopes to enrich CMV-specific T cells. Their antigens are not known. Sequenced using an Illumina HiSeq 1500. TCRdb handled the public reads itself, with Q25 trimming in fastp and clone calling in MiXCR, and kept productive beta chains. Rows are unified per CDR3 protein, each entry keeping the most common DNA and genes. Present in this sample are under 120,000 distinct CDR3 sequences, about 40% of which were seen just once. In total, the top ten clones hold about 76% of the sample. The sequenced sample was CD8+ T cells from cultured PBMCs, obtained from culture after CMV antigen stimulation. The receptor source for this set is a human donor in good health (CMV status not recorded). Some clones in this sample may be carry-over from other donors' samples.

The V gene is TRBV27, the J gene TRBJ1-1, with D unresolved. Germline lookup yields CDR1 MNHEY and CDR2 SMNVEV (reference sequence). This CDR3 has 11 residues. V lost 0 bases and J lost 9, with 5 bases in between. The DNA of the CDR3 is TGTGCCAGCAGTTTATCGGGAAAAGCTTTCTTT. It translates to CASSLSGKAFF.

The rearrangement joins TRBV7-9 to TRBJ2-1, with 12 nucleotides matching TRBD2. The CDR3 is 16 residues long. Germline CDR1 is SEHNR and CDR2 is FQNEAQ (reference sequence). Trimming removed 3 bases from V and 8 bases from J; junction bases left unmatched: 8. The CDR3 bases are TGTGCCAGCAGCTTTCCACTAGCGGGGGGCCTCGATGAGCAGTTCTTC. It specifies CASSFPLAGGLDEQFF.

The rearrangement joins TRBV4-2 to TRBJ1-2; D unclear. The CDR3 loop spans 15 amino acids. Deletions cut 4 bases from V and 1 base from J, with 13 bases between. Germline CDR1 LGHNA, CDR2 YNFKEQ. The CDR3 protein is CASSPPPSNNYGYTF. CDR3 coding DNA: TGTGCCAGCAGCCCGCCCCCGTCCAATAACTATGGCTACACCTTC.

Only a few counts were recorded for this clonotype. J is TRBJ2-5 and V is TRBV7-6; no clear D gene. Per the germline V gene, CDR1 is SGHVS and CDR2 is FNYEAQ. This CDR3 is built from 13 residues. Deletions cut 3 bases from V and 5 bases from J, with 10 bases between. CDR3 sequence reads: CASSFKYLETQYF. The CDR3 DNA reads TGTGCCAGCAGCTTCAAGTACTTGGAGACCCAGTACTTC.

This clonotype was recorded at least ten times. The chain is built from TRBV4-1 and TRBJ2-2; 7 bases fit TRBD2. Per the germline V gene, CDR1 is MGHRA and CDR2 is YSYEKL. The CDR3 has 15 amino acids. The V and J ends lost 4 bases and 6 bases, in that order; junction bases with no gene match: 8. CDR3 in amino acids: CASSLEAGTPGELFF. In nucleotides, the CDR3 is TGCGCCAGCAGCCTGGAAGCGGGGACGCCCGGGGAGCTGTTTTTT.

The sample holds many counts of this clonotype. DNA of the CDR3: TGTGCCAGCAGTTATAGGGGGATCTCCTACGAGCAGTACTTC. It specifies CASSYRGISYEQYF. The rearrangement uses TRBV7-2 and TRBJ2-7; D might be TRBD1 (6 bases). Germline V gene sequence: CDR1 SGHTA, CDR2 FQGNSA. This CDR3 comprises 14 residues. Trimming stripped 6 bases from V and 0 bases from J, with 12 bases between.